This record covers a single TCR beta chain. Only a few counts were recorded for this clonotype. Its recognized antigen is unknown. No quality values exist for individual bases; no much larger clone is one base distant. The instrument was an Illumina HiSeq 1500. The public reads were reanalyzed by TCRdb: fastp trimming at Q25, MiXCR alignment, in-frame beta chains only. CDR3 protein duplicates are merged, each entry listing the most common genes and DNA. Recorded for this sample are approximately 590,000 distinct CDR3 sequences; around 40% of them occurred a single time. The ten largest make up around 48% of the sample. V and J are trimmed by 5 bases and 2 bases, and the gene matches miss 7 bases of the junction. CDR1 is given as SEHNR and CDR2 as FQNEAQ, both from the germline V gene (reference sequence). The CDR3, cysteine through phenylalanine, is 15 amino acids long. The retained sequence is limited to the CDR3, 45 bases, with the frame set at the first base.

These data come from a study of T cell repertoires in cytomegalovirus infection (dated by TCRdb to between 2017 and 2020). Notes on the research overall: Peptide stimulations targeted recently identified HLA-C-restricted CMV epitopes, whose presentation resists viral immunomodulation, together with well-studied HLA-B-restricted epitopes. Donor HLA type was relevant to the analysis, as public TCR beta signatures indicated carriage of CMV infection together with the matching HLA type. The full study reports these points: In both this cohort and an independent approximately 370-donor cohort, the cumulative frequency of public TCR beta family members distinguished carriers of CMV infection plus the relevant HLA type. The ex vivo response was dominated by HLA-C-restricted CMV-specific TCR beta clonotypes, and the single most frequent clonotype in two of eight donors was supplied by these HLA-C-restricted clonotypes.

Reading the label with the study, this specimen's treatment or condition is: in vitro stimulation with specific CMV peptide epitopes to enrich CMV-specific T cells. The sequence was collected from a human donor in good health (CMV status not recorded). Some clones in this sample may be carry-over from other donors' samples. The sequence links TRBV7-9 to TRBJ2-5, with TRBD1 matching 8 junction bases. The input for sequencing was cultured PBMCs, taken from culture after CMV antigen stimulation. The CDR3 is CASSHKTGEQETQYF. The nucleotide sequence reads TGTGCCAGCAGCCACAAGACAGGGGAACAAGAGACCCAGTACTTC.